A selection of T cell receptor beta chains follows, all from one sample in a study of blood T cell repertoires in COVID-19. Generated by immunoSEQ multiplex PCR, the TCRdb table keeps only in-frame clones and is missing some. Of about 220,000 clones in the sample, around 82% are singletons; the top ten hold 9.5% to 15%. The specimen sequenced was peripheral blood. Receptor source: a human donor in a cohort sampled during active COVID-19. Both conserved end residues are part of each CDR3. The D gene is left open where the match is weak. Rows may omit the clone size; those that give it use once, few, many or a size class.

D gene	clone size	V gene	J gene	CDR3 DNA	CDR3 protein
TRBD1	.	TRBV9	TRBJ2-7	TGTGCCAGCAGCGCTTGGACAGGGCTAGACGAGCAGTACTTC	CASSAWTGLDEQYF
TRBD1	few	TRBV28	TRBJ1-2	TGTGCCAGCAGAAGGAACGGCAGGGGGCTTCATGGCTACACCTTC	CASRRNGRGLHGYTF
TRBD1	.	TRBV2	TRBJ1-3	TGTGCCAGCGACAGGGCCGGAAACACCATATATTTT	CASDRAGNTIYF
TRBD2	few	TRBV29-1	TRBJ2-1	TGCAGCGTGTCTAGCGGGAGTGGTGAGCAGTTCTTC	CSVSSGSGEQFF
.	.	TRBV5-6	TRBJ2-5	TGTGCCAGCAGCTTGGCCTATAGGCGCGCACGGGGGGAGACCCAGTACTTC	CASSLAYRRARGETQYF
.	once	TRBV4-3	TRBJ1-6	TGCGCCAGCAGCCAAGATGGTAGAGGAATTGGTTCACCCCTCCACTTT	CASSQDGRGIGSPLHF
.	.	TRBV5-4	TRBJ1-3	TGTGCCAGCAGCTTGGGTCAGGCCGGGACAACTGGAAACACCATATATTTT	CASSLGQAGTTGNTIYF
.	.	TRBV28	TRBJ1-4	TGTGCCAGCAGTATTTCGAGGGTTAATGAAAAACTGTTTTTT	CASSISRVNEKLFF
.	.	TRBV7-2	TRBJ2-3	TGTGCCAGCAGTAGCATCCCACGGACAGATACGCAGTATTTT	CASSSIPRTDTQYF
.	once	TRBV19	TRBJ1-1	TGTGCCAGTAGTAGCCCAGGGTCGGAGAACACTGAAGCTTTCTTT	CASSSPGSENTEAFF
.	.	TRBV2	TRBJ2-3	TGTGCCAGCAGTGGATCAGGGATTAAATACACAGATACGCAGTATTTT	CASSGSGIKYTDTQYF
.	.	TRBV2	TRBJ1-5	TGTGCCAGCAGTGTAAATTCGTTAAATCAGCCCCAGCATTTT	CASSVNSLNQPQHF
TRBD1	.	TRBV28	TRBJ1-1	TGTGCCAGCAGTCCTTATACAGGGGGAGGAACTGAAGCTTTCTTT	CASSPYTGGGTEAFF
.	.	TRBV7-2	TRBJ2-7	TGTGCCAGCAGCCCTTCCTACGAGCAGTACTTC	CASSPSYEQYF
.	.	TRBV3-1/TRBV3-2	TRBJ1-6	TGTGCCAGCAGAACTTCGACAGAGAATTCACCCCTCCACTTT	CASRTSTENSPLHF
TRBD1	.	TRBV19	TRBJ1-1	TGTGCCAGTAGTTCACCGGGACAGGGAGGCGACACTGAAGCTTTCTTT	CASSSPGQGGDTEAFF
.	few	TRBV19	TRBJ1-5	TGTGCCAGTAGTATAAGGGAGGGGTATAGCAATCAGCCCCAGCATTTT	CASSIREGYSNQPQHF
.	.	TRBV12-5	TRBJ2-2	TGTGCTAGTGGTTCCGAGACTAGTGATAGCGGGGAGCTGTTTTTT	CASGSETSDSGELFF
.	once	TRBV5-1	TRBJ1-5	TGCGCCAGCAGCTTGGAAGGGGCCGGCAATCAGCCCCAGCATTTT	CASSLEGAGNQPQHF
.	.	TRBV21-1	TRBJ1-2	TGTGCCAGCAGCCCCGAGGGGAAAAAAATAAACCCGGGGGGAAGAAACTATGGCTACACCTTC	CASSPEGKKINPGGRNYGYTF
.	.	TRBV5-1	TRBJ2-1	TGCGCCAGCACCCCCGCCCCGCGGGCCTACAATGAGCAGTTCTTC	CASTPAPRAYNEQFF
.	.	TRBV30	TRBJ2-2	TGTGCCTGGACGACTAGATCCGGGGAGCTGTTTTTT	CAWTTRSGELFF
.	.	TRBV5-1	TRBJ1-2	TGCGCCAGCAGCTTGACAGCCTCTAACTATGGCTACACCTTC	CASSLTASNYGYTF
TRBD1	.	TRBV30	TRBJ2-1	TGTGCCTGGAGAAAGAGGGGGCCCTACAATGAGCAGTTCTTC	CAWRKRGPYNEQFF
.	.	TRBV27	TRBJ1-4	TGTGCCAGCAGTCCGACACCCTCCCGGGGTGAAAAACTGTTTTTT	CASSPTPSRGEKLFF
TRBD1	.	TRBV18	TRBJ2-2	TGTGCCAGCTCACCCGGGACAGCCACCGGGGAGCTGTTTTTT	CASSPGTATGELFF
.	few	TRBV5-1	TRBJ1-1	TGCGCCAGCAGCGGGATTTCGGAAGGGGCTGAAGCTTTCTTT	CASSGISEGAEAFF
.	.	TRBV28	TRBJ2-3	TGTGCCAGCAGTTTAGGAGGGGGGGCCGGAGGTACGCAGTATTTT	CASSLGGGAGGTQYF
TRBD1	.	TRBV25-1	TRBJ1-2	TGTGCCAGCAAAAAGACAGGGGCTGCCCATGGCTACACCTTC	CASKKTGAAHGYTF
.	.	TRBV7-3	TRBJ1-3	TGTGCCAGCAGCGCGGGCTCTTTAACGGACAGCACTCTGGAAGGCACCATATATTTT	CASSAGSLTDSTLEGTIYF
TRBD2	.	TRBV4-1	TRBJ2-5	TGCGCCAGCAGCCAGGGGGGGACCTCCTCTACCCAAGAGACCCAGTACTTC	CASSQGGTSSTQETQYF
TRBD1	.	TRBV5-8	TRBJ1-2	TGTGCCAGCAGCTTGGGACAGGGTGAGAGCTATGGCTACACCTTC	CASSLGQGESYGYTF
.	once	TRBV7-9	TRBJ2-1	TGTGCCAGCAGCATCATTCGGGCCTCCGGGGCCTACAATGAGCAGTTCTTC	CASSIIRASGAYNEQFF
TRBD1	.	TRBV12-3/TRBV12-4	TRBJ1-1	TGTGCCAGCAGTTTAGGTCCAGACAGGGCAGCTTTCTTT	CASSLGPDRAAFF
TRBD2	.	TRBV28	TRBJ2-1	TGTGCCAGCAGTCCAGCCAGCGGGGTCTACAATGAGCAGTTCTTC	CASSPASGVYNEQFF
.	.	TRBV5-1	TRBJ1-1	TGCGCCAGCAGCTTGGGGCCAGGGTTTAACACTGAAGCTTTCTTT	CASSLGPGFNTEAFF
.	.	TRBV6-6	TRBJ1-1	TGTGCCAGTTCCTTCTCGGGAAAGGCTGAAGCTTTCTTT	CASSFSGKAEAFF
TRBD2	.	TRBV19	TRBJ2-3	TGTGCCAGTGGATCGGGCAGGACTAGCGGGAACAAGTTAGTGGATACGCAGTATTTT	CASGSGRTSGNKLVDTQYF
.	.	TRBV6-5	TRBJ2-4	TGTGCCAGCACCACCGGCGGGGACAGTAACATTCAGTACTTC	CASTTGGDSNIQYF
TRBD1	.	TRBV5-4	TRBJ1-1	TGTGCCAGCAGCTTGGGGTTGGTCAGGGGGTTCACTGAAGCTTTCTTT	CASSLGLVRGFTEAFF
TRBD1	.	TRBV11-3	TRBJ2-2	TGTGCCAGCAGCTTAGGGCTTAACAGGGGTGGATCCGGGGAGCTGTTTTTT	CASSLGLNRGGSGELFF
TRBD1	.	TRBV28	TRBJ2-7	TGTGCCAGCCGTGGACTGGACAGGGGCAGCTCCTACGAGCAGTACTTC	CASRGLDRGSSYEQYF